A single sample is the source of the 17 T cell receptor beta chains below, sequenced in a study of blood T cell repertoires in COVID-19. TCRdb's table, derived via immunoSEQ multiplex PCR, lists solely in-frame clones and lacks some. The sample has about 160,000 clones, under 85% seen once; the top ten hold approximately 6.9%. Sequenced sample: peripheral blood. These receptors were obtained from a man older than 75 with COVID-19, enrolled during active disease.

This clone occurred a few times. The chain joins TRBV7-2 to TRBJ1-2; D remains ambiguous. The CDR3 has 12 residues. The germline V gene has CDR1 SGHTA and CDR2 FQGNSA. V was cut by 4 bases and J by 0 bases, with 3 bases left in between. In nucleotides, the CDR3 is TGTGCCAGCAGCTACTCTAACTATGGCTACACCTTC. It translates to CASSYSNYGYTF.

The CDR3 bases are TGCAGCGCTCACGCTGTGGGCAGCTACGAGCAGTACTTC. Amino acid sequence: CSAHAVGSYEQYF. The genes are TRBV29-1 and TRBJ2-7; D is ambiguous. The germline V gene has CDR1 SQVTM and CDR2 ANQGSEA. This CDR3 is 13 amino acids long. Trimming took 7 bases from V and 3 from J, leaving 16 bases between them.

CDR3 bases: TGTGCCAGCAGCTTGGGGGGCTTGTGGAAAACCGGGGAGCTGTTTTTT. Amino acid sequence: CASSLGGLWKTGELFF. The chain carries TRBV5-4 and TRBJ2-2; the D gene is possibly TRBD1 (5 bases). CDR1 and CDR2 from the germline V gene are SGHNT and YYREEE (reference sequence). The V end lost 0 bases, the J end lost 5 bases, and 14 bases lay between the germline ends. CDR3 length equals 16 residues.

The V and J genes are TRBV7-9 and TRBJ2-1, with 11 bases fitting TRBD2. The CDR3 length is 19 residues. In germline, CDR1 is SEHNR, CDR2 FQNEAQ (reference sequence). V trimming: 4 bases; J trimming: 1 base; junction bases outside the gene matches: 12. This CDR3 is CASSYASSASGGSYNEQFF. Written as DNA, the CDR3 is TGTGCCAGCAGCTATGCGAGCAGCGCTAGCGGGGGGTCCTACAATGAGCAGTTCTTC.

The chain couples TRBV5-1 to TRBJ1-5; possible D gene TRBD1, 5 bases. Trimming took 0 bases from V and 10 from J, leaving 17 bases between them. This CDR3 has 15 amino acids. Germline loops: CDR1 SGHRS, CDR2 YFSETQ. The DNA of the CDR3 is TGCGCCAGCAGCTTGGGGGACTACCTAGGCAGCCCCCAGCATTTT. Translating it yields CASSLGDYLGSPQHF.

The CDR3 spells CSVVDRETEAFF. DNA of the CDR3: TGCAGCGTCGTCGACAGGGAAACTGAAGCTTTCTTT. The chain recombines TRBV29-1 with TRBJ1-1; 7 bases are shared with TRBD1. V was pared by 6 bases and J by 5 bases, with 6 bases of the junction left unmatched. CDR1 SQVTM and CDR2 ANQGSEA come from the germline V gene. This CDR3 has 12 residues. Together with reference TRBV29-1 and TRBJ1-1, the CDR3 gives the full variable domain: SAVISQKPSRDICQRGTSLTIQCQVDSQVTMMFWYRQQPGQSLTLIATANQGSEATYESGFVIDKFPISRPNLTFSTLTVSNMSPEDSSIYLCSVVDRETEAFFGQGTRLTVV.

In nucleotides, the CDR3 is TGTGCCAGTAGTAACCGGGGGGGCCCCTCTGGGGCCAACGTCCTGACTTTC. It codes for CASSNRGGPSGANVLTF. The genes are TRBV19 and TRBJ2-6; 8 positions agree with TRBD2. CDR1 and CDR2 from the germline V gene are LNHDA and SQIVND (reference sequence). The CDR3 consists of 17 residues. Trimming cost V 4 bases and J 0 bases; bases outside gene matches: 5.

The chain's CDR3 is CASSPGTGDNQPQHF. The CDR3 coding sequence is TGTGCCAGCAGCCCCGGGACAGGGGACAATCAGCCCCAGCATTTT. This rearrangement joins TRBV5-5 to TRBJ1-5; 10 bases are shared with TRBD1. From germline, CDR1 is SGHKS and CDR2 YYEKEE (reference sequence). The CDR3 is 15 residues long. Trimming removed 4 bases from V and 3 bases from J; junction bases left unmatched: 4.

The chain links TRBV5-4 to TRBJ1-4, with 11 nucleotides matching TRBD1. J gave up 6 bases and V 4 bases, and 8 bases lay outside the gene matches. Per the germline V gene, CDR1 is SGHNT and CDR2 is YYREEE (reference sequence). The CDR3 extends over 16 amino acids. The CDR3 spells CASSPAPGQGDEKLFF. The CDR3 DNA reads as TGTGCCAGCAGCCCGGCTCCGGGACAGGGGGATGAAAAACTGTTTTTT. Drawing the rest from reference TRBV5-4 and TRBJ1-4, the complete variable domain is ETGVTQSPTHLIKTRGQQVTLRCSSQSGHNTVSWYQQALGQGPQFIFQYYREEENGRGNFPPRFSGLQFPNYSSELNVNALELDDSALYLCASSPAPGQGDEKLFFGSGTQLSVL.

The J gene is TRBJ2-3, the V gene TRBV4-2; 11 bases align to TRBD2. The germline V gene encodes CDR1 LGHNA and CDR2 YNFKEQ. J lost 2 bases, V lost 6 bases, and 7 bases had no gene match. The CDR3 runs to 16 residues. The CDR3, as DNA: TGTGCCAGCAGGCTCCTAGCGGGGGGTCTCACAGATACGCAGTATTTT. As protein: CASRLLAGGLTDTQYF.

The chain is built from TRBV11-3 and TRBJ2-5; 10 bases line up with TRBD2. V dropped 0 bases and J dropped 5; count of bases not matched to a gene: 9. In germline, CDR1 is SGHNT, CDR2 YENEEA. This CDR3 spans 17 amino acids. CDR3 residues: CASSLDPKRGGRETQYF. CDR3 nucleotides: TGTGCCAGCAGCTTAGATCCGAAGCGGGGGGGCAGGGAGACCCAGTACTTC.

The chain has TRBV5-5 and TRBJ2-2; TRBD2 matches 7 bases. CDR3 size: 17 residues. The ends lost 0 bases at V and 5 bases at J; junction bases unmatched: 10. The germline gives CDR1 SGHKS, CDR2 YYEKEE (reference sequence). The CDR3: CASSLALVGGLTGELFF. The CDR3 coding sequence is TGTGCCAGCAGCTTGGCCCTGGTGGGGGGGTTGACCGGGGAGCTGTTTTTT.

V usage is TRBV15 and J usage is TRBJ1-4; TRBD1 matches at 9 bases. V lost 5 bases, J lost 15 bases, and 13 bases stayed unmatched. The CDR3 covers 14 residues. Germline values: CDR1 LNHNV, CDR2 YYDKDF (reference sequence). The CDR3 sequence is CATSSWDRELPMFF. The CDR3, as DNA: TGTGCCACCAGCTCGTGGGACAGGGAGTTACCTATGTTTTTT. Combining the CDR3 with reference TRBV15 and TRBJ1-4 gives the whole variable domain DAMVIQNPRYQVTQFGKPVTLSCSQTLNHNVMYWYQQKSSQAPKLLFHYYDKDFNNEADTPDNFQSRRPNTSFCFLDIRSPGLGDTAMYLCATSSWDRELPMFFGSGTQLSVL.

This clone was counted between two and nine times. This chain uses TRBV19 with TRBJ1-5; TRBD1 is a possible D gene (5 bases). Trimming removed 8 bases from V and 9 bases from J, with 20 bases in between. The CDR3 is made up of 14 amino acids. Germline loops: CDR1 LNHDA, CDR2 SQIVND (reference sequence). CDR3 sequence reads: CASRTQALPGPQHF. For the CDR3, the DNA is TGTGCCAGTCGGACACAGGCTCTCCCTGGGCCCCAGCATTTT. Together with reference TRBV19 and TRBJ1-5, the CDR3 gives the full variable domain: DGGITQSPKYLFRKEGQNVTLSCEQNLNHDAMYWYRQDPGQGLRLIYYSQIVNDFQKGDIAEGYSVSREKKESFPLTVTSAQKNPTAFYLCASRTQALPGPQHFGDGTRLSIL.

DNA for the CDR3: TGTGCCAGCAGCGACCGCAGGACGGGAGGGCCCCAGCATTTT. Encoded protein: CASSDRRTGGPQHF. V usage is TRBV7-2 and J usage is TRBJ1-5; D is undetermined. Germline lookup yields CDR1 SGHTA and CDR2 FQGNSA. Trimming took 5 bases from V and 9 from J, leaving 17 bases between them. CDR3 length: 14 residues.

The chain joins TRBV9 to TRBJ1-2, with TRBD1 identical over 9 bases. Trimming cost V 3 bases and J 1 base; bases outside gene matches: 10. This CDR3 contains 17 residues. The germline gives CDR1 SGDLS, CDR2 YYNGEE. The chain's CDR3 is CASSATYGDRDNYGYTF. The CDR3, as DNA: TGTGCCAGCAGCGCTACCTACGGGGACAGGGATAACTATGGCTACACCTTC.

The V gene is TRBV15, the J gene TRBJ1-5, with D possibly being TRBD1 (5 bases). Per the germline V gene, CDR1 is LNHNV and CDR2 is YYDKDF (reference sequence). The CDR3 sequence is 14 residues long. Trimming stripped 1 base from V and 2 bases from J, with 6 bases between. The CDR3 DNA reads as TGTGCCACCAGCAGAGCGGGGGGCAATCAGCCCCAGCATTTT. It codes for CATSRAGGNQPQHF. Complete variable domain (other parts from reference TRBV15 and TRBJ1-5): DAMVIQNPRYQVTQFGKPVTLSCSQTLNHNVMYWYQQKSSQAPKLLFHYYDKDFNNEADTPDNFQSRRPNTSFCFLDIRSPGLGDTAMYLCATSRAGGNQPQHFGDGTRLSIL.